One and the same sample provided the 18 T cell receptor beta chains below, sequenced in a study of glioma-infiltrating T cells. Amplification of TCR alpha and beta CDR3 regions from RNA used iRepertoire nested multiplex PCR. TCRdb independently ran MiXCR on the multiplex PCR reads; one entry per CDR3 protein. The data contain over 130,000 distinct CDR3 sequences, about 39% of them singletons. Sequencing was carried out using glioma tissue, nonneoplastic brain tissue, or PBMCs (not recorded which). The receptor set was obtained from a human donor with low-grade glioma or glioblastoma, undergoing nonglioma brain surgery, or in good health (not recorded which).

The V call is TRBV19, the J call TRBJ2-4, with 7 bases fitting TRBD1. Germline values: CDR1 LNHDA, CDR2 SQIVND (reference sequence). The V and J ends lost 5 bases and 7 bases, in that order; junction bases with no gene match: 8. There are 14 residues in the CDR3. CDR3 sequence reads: CASSLTGMRNIQYF. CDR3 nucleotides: TGTGCCAGTAGTCTGACAGGGATGCGGAACATTCAGTACTTC. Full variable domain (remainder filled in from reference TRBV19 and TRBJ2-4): DGGITQSPKYLFRKEGQNVTLSCEQNLNHDAMYWYRQDPGQGLRLIYYSQIVNDFQKGDIAEGYSVSREKKESFPLTVTSAQKNPTAFYLCASSLTGMRNIQYFGAGTRLSVL.

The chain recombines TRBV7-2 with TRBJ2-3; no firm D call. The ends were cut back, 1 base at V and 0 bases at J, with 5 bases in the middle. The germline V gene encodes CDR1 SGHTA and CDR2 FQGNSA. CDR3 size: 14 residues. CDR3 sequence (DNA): TGTGCCAGCAGCTTAGTTGGTAGCACAGATACGCAGTATTTT. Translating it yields CASSLVGSTDTQYF.

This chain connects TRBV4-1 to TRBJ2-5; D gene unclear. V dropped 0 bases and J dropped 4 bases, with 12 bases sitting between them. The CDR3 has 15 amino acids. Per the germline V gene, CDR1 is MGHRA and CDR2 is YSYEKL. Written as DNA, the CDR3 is TGCGCCAGCAGCCAAGATCCCGGCGGAGTAGAGACCCAGTACTTC. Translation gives CASSQDPGGVETQYF.

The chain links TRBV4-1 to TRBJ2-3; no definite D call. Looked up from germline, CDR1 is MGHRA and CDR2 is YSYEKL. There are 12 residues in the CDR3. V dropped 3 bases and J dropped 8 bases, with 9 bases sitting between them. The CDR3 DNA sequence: TGCGCCAGCAGCCAGACGATGGCTACGCAGTATTTT. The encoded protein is CASSQTMATQYF.

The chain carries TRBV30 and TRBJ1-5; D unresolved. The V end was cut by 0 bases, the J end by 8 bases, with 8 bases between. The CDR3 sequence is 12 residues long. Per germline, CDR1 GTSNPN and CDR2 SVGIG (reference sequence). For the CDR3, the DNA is TGTGCCTGGAGTGTATCTTCTGAGCCCCAGCATTTT. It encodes CAWSVSSEPQHF.

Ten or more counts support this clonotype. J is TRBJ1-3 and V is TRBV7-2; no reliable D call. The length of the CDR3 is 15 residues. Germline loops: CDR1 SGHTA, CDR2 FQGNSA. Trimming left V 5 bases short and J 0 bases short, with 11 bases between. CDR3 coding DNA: TGTGCCAGCAGCCCATATGACACCTCTGGAAACACCATATATTTT. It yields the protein CASSPYDTSGNTIYF.

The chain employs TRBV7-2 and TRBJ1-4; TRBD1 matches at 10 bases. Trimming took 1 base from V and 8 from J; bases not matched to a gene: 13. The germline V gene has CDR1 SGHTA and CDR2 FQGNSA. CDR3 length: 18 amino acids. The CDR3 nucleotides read TGTGCCAGCAGCTTAGTCGGGACAGGGGCATCAATGGGGGAAAAACTGTTTTTT. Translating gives CASSLVGTGASMGEKLFF.

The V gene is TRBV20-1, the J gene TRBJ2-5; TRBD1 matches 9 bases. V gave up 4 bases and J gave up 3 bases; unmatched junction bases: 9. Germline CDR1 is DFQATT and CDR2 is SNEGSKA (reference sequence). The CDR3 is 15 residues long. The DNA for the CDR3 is TGCAGTGCTATTACGACCGGGACAGGGAAAGAGACCCAGTACTTC. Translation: CSAITTGTGKETQYF.

CDR3 sequence (DNA): TGTGCCAGCATGCACCCTGGCTCTGGGGCCAACGTCCTGACTTTC. Protein sequence: CASMHPGSGANVLTF. J is TRBJ2-6 and V is TRBV28, with unresolved D. CDR1 MDHEN and CDR2 SYDVKM come from the germline V gene. This CDR3 spans 15 amino acids. Trimming took 7 bases from V and 0 from J, leaving 10 bases between them.

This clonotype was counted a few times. The CDR3 DNA reads TGCAGTGCTAGGATCGGGCAGCAAGAGACCCAGTACTTC. Translation: CSARIGQQETQYF. This chain connects TRBV20-1 to TRBJ2-5; no reliable D call. V shed 3 bases and J shed 2 bases, with 10 bases lying between them. Germline V gene data show CDR1 as DFQATT and CDR2 as SNEGSKA (reference sequence). The CDR3 has 13 amino acids.

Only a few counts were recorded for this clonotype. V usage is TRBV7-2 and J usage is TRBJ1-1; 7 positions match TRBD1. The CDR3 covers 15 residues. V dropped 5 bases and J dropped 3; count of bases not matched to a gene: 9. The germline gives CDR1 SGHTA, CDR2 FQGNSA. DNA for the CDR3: TGTGCCAGCAGCCCAAGACAGGGAGGGGACACTGAAGCTTTCTTT. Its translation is CASSPRQGGDTEAFF.

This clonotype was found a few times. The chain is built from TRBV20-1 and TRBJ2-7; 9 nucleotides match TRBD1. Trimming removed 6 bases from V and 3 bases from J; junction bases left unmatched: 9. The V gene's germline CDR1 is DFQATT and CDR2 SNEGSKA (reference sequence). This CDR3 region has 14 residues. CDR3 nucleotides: TGCAGTGCAATGACCGGGACAGGGAACTACGAGCAGTACTTC. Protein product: CSAMTGTGNYEQYF.

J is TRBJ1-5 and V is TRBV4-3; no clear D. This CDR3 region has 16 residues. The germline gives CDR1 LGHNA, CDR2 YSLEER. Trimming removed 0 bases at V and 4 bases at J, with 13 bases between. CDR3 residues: CASSQDVSRVNQPQHF. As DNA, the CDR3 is TGCGCCAGCAGCCAAGATGTGAGTAGGGTGAATCAGCCCCAGCATTTT.

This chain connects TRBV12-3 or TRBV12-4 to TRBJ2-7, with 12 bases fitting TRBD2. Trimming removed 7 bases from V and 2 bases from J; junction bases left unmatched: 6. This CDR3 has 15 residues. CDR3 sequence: CASTLSSGGAYEQYF. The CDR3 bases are TGTGCCAGCACCCTCTCTAGCGGGGGGGCCTACGAGCAGTACTTC.

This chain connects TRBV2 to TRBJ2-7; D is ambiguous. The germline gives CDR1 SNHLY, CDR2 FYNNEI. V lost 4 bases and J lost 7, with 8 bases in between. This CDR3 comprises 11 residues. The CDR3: CASSAWAEQYF. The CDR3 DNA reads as TGTGCCAGCAGTGCCTGGGCGGAGCAGTACTTC.

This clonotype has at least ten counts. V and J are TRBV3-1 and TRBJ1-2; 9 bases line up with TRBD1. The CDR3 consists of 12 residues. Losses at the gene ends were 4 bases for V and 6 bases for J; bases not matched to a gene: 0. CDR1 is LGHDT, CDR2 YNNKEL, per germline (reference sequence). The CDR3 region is CASSRTGDGYTF. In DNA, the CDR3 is TGTGCCAGCAGCCGGACAGGGGATGGCTACACCTTC.

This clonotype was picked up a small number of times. The CDR3 coding sequence is TGTGCCAGCAGGCAGGGGGACACTGAAGCTTTCTTT. Residues: CASRQGDTEAFF. The chain couples TRBV7-9 to TRBJ1-1, with 7 bases lining up with TRBD1. The J segment lost 3 bases and the V segment lost 6 bases, leaving 1 base of the junction unmatched. Germline V gene sequence: CDR1 SEHNR, CDR2 FQNEAQ (reference sequence). The CDR3 has 12 residues.

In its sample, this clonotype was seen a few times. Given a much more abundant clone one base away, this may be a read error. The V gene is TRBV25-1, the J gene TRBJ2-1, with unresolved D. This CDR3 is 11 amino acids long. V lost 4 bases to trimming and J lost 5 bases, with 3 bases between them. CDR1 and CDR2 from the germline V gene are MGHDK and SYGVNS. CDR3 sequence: CASSAHNEQFF. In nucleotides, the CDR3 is TGTGCCAGCAGTGCCCACAATGAGCAGTTCTTC.